Here is one TCR beta chain with its context. What this receptor recognizes is not known. The sample holds no much larger clone one base away, and base qualities are not on file. Germline trimming amounts to 0 bases on V and 3 bases on J, with 5 as the count of junction bases outside the gene matches. The CDR3 measures 16 amino acids from cysteine to phenylalanine. The read is trimmed to its CDR3 DNA, 48 bases read in frame from base 1. CDR1 and CDR2, looked up from the germline V gene, are MGHRA and YSYEKL. The library was made by RT-PCR. Reads for this sample came from a NextSeq 550. Clones were called with MiXCR by TCRdb after fastp trimmed the public reads at Q25, and only in-frame beta chains were retained. Entries are consolidated by CDR3 protein sequence, retaining the most common genes and DNA. This sample comprises approximately 21,000 distinct CDR3 sequences, around 30% of them detected only once. Approximately 50% of the sample is taken by the ten largest.

The data were obtained in a study of patients and donors after allogeneic stem cell transplantation (dated by TCRdb to 2018 to 2020). The sample comprised blood, either unsorted or a sorted T cell fraction (not recorded which). The chain employs TRBV4-1 and TRBJ1-3; the junction holds 7 bases that match TRBD1. The clonotype comes from a human donor who was either an allogeneic HSCT recipient or a stem cell or donor lymphocyte infusion donor (not recorded which). It is not recorded whose cells these are; they may come from a transplant donor. The CDR3 in this case is CASSQDKGGRGNTIYF. The DNA sequence follows: TGCGCCAGCAGCCAAGATAAAGGGGGCCGTGGAAACACCATATATTTT.